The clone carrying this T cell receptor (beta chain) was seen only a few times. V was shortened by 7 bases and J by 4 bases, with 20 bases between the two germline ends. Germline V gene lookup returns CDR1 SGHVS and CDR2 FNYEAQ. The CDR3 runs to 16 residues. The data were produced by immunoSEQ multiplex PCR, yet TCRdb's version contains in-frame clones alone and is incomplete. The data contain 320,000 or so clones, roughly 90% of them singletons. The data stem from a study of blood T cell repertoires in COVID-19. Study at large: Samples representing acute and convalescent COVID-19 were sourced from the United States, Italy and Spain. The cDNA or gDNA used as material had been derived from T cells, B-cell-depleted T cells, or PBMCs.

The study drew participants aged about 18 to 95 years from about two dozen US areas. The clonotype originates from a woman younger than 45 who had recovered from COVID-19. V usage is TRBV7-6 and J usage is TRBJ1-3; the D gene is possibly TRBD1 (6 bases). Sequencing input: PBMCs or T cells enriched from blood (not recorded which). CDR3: CASIEASGVYGNTIYF. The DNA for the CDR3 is TGTGCCAGCATCGAAGCCTCAGGGGTGTACGGAAACACCATATATTTT. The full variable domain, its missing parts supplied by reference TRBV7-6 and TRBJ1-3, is GAGVSQSPRYKVTKRGQDVALRCDPISGHVSLYWYRQALGQGPEFLTYFNYEAQQDKSGLPNDRFSAERPEGSISTLTIQRTEQRDSAMYRCASIEASGVYGNTIYFGEGSWLTVV.